This T cell receptor beta chain was captured in a study of cytomegalovirus exposure and HLA in healthy donors. Study outcomes and limitations: Of the V segments, some could not be distinguished, including TRBV6-2 and TRBV6-3, and were excluded. Reports described diagnosis of cytomegalovirus status by the classifier as highly specific and sensitive.

Concerning this clone itself: Its specificity is unknown.

Trimming took 4 bases from V and 4 from J; bases not matched to a gene: 8. The CDR3 is 15 amino acids. The germline gives CDR1 MRHNA, CDR2 SNTAGT. With 60 Vbeta and 13 Jbeta primers, the PCR was carried out. Sequenced by immunoSEQ multiplex PCR; TCRdb stores in-frame clones only, minus some. This table has some 190,000 clones, roughly 80% appearing once. Specimen: PBMCs. The clonotype comes from a woman between 18 and 29 years old in good health and CMV-seronegative. The chain has TRBV6-4 and TRBJ2-3; 7 nucleotides match TRBD2. This CDR3 is CASSAELAGSDTQYF. The CDR3 bases are TGTGCCAGCAGTGCAGAGTTAGCGGGTTCAGATACGCAGTATTTT.